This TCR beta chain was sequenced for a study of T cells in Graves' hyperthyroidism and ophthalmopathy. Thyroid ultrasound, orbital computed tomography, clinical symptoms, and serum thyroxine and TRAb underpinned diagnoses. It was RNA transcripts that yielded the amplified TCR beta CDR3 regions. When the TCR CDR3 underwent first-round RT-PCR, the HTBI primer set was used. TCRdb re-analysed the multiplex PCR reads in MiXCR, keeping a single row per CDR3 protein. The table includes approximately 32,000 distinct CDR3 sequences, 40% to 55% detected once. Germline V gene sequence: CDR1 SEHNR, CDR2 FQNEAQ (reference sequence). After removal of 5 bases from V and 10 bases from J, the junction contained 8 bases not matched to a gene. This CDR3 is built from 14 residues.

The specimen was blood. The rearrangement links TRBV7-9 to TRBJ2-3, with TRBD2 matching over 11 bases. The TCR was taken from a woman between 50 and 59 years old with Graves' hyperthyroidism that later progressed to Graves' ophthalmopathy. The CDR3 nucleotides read TGTGCCAGCAGCCCAAGTAGCGGGAGGGCTCCGCAGTATTTT. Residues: CASSPSSGRAPQYF.